A single sample is the source of the 21 T cell receptor beta chains below, sequenced in a study of CD8 T cells in ankylosing spondylitis (dated by TCRdb to 2016 to 2017). The library was built by means of 5' RACE. Reads for this sample came from an Illumina HiSeq 2500. The raw public reads went through TCRdb reprocessing: fastp at Q25, MiXCR clone calling, in-frame beta chains kept. Merged by CDR3 protein, the rows form single entries marked with the most common genes and DNA. Counted in this sample were 210,000 or so distinct CDR3 sequences; about 26% of them appeared once. The ten largest account for approximately 6.6% of the sample. What was sequenced was blood, either unsorted or a sorted T cell fraction (not recorded which). The receptors derive from a male donor with ankylosing spondylitis or in good health (not recorded which).

This clonotype appeared many times. J is TRBJ2-7 and V is TRBV29-1; 8 nucleotides align to TRBD2. With V trimmed by 6 bases and J by 5 bases, 12 bases remained unmatched. CDR1 and CDR2 from the germline V gene are SQVTM and ANQGSEA. The CDR3 is 14 amino acids. The DNA of the CDR3 is TGCAGCGTGGACTACAGCGGGAGAGGCCACGAGCAGTACTTC. This codes for CSVDYSGRGHEQYF.

The rearrangement links TRBV20-1 to TRBJ1-1; D is possibly TRBD1 (6 bases). V was pared by 4 bases and J by 5 bases, with 11 bases between. Germline V gene sequence: CDR1 DFQATT, CDR2 SNEGSKA (reference sequence). The CDR3 has 12 amino acids. CDR3 sequence (DNA): TGCAGTGCTAAAGTACAGGGAACTGAAGCTTTCTTT. Its protein product is CSAKVQGTEAFF.

This clonotype was seen a few times. The V gene is TRBV29-1, the J gene TRBJ2-3; D is ambiguous. This CDR3 region has 14 residues. Trimming removed 2 bases from V and 1 base from J, with 10 bases in between. Germline CDR1 SQVTM, CDR2 ANQGSEA. The CDR3 nucleotides read TGCAGCGTTGAAACTATGACGGGCACAGATACGCAGTATTTT. This translates into CSVETMTGTDTQYF.

This clonotype was picked up a small number of times. V and J are TRBV10-3 and TRBJ1-1; no reliable D call. This CDR3 contains 15 residues. Germline values: CDR1 ENHRY, CDR2 SYGVKD. With 2 bases removed from V and 1 base from J, the gap between germline ends came to 11 bases. As DNA, the CDR3 is TGTGCCATCAGTGAGGGACCCGGAGCGAACACTGAAGCTTTCTTT. Its translation: CAISEGPGANTEAFF.

The J gene is TRBJ2-1, the V gene TRBV4-1, with D tentatively TRBD1 or TRBD2 (5 bases each). This CDR3 is 16 amino acids long. Germline lookup yields CDR1 MGHRA and CDR2 YSYEKL. The germline V and J ends were trimmed by 0 bases and 3 bases, with 12 bases remaining between them. The CDR3 DNA sequence: TGCGCCAGCAGCCAAGACCCGGGACGAGTCTACAATGAGCAGTTCTTC. Its translation: CASSQDPGRVYNEQFF.

The CDR3 DNA follows: TGTGCCACCAGCAGAGAACAGGGGGCGTACACCGGGGAGCTGTTTTTT. Translating gives CATSREQGAYTGELFF. The chain carries TRBV15 and TRBJ2-2; 9 bases are shared with TRBD1. CDR1 is LNHNV and CDR2 is YYDKDF in the germline V gene (reference sequence). V was pared by 0 bases and J by 3 bases, with 2 bases of the junction left unmatched. The CDR3 covers 16 residues.

This clonotype was seen more than once but under ten times. The chain joins TRBV5-1 to TRBJ2-7, with 9 bases fitting TRBD2. This CDR3 is built from 15 residues. The V gene's germline CDR1 is SGHRS and CDR2 YFSETQ. With V trimmed by 4 bases and J by 2 bases, 7 bases remained unmatched. This CDR3 is CASSPIAGETYEQYF. CDR3 in DNA: TGCGCCAGCAGCCCAATAGCGGGAGAGACCTACGAGCAGTACTTC. The whole variable domain, filled in from reference TRBV5-1 and TRBJ2-7, reads KAGVTQTPRYLIKTRGQQVTLSCSPISGHRSVSWYQQTPGQGLQFLFEYFSETQRNKGNFPGRFSGRQFSNSRSEMNVSTLELGDSALYLCASSPIAGETYEQYFGPGTRLTVT.

CDR3 residues: CASRPSGAYNEQFF. CDR3 bases: TGTGCCAGCAGACCGAGCGGAGCCTACAATGAGCAGTTCTTC. This chain uses TRBV12-3 or TRBV12-4 with TRBJ2-1, with a weak D call TRBD2 (5 bases). The CDR3 consists of 14 residues. V was clipped by 6 bases and J by 2 bases, with 11 bases between them.

There are many counts of this clonotype. J is TRBJ2-3 and V is TRBV9; D is unclear. CDR1 SGDLS and CDR2 YYNGEE come from the germline V gene. CDR3 size: 13 residues. The V gene lost 4 bases and the J gene lost 2 bases, with 8 bases spanning the gap. DNA of the CDR3: TGTGCCAGCAGCACCGACCCCACAGATACGCAGTATTTT. It yields the protein CASSTDPTDTQYF.

This clonotype was seen at least ten times. This chain's CDR3 is CAISESSLGTSYNEQFF. CDR3 nucleotides: TGTGCCATCAGTGAGTCGTCCCTAGGTACCTCCTACAATGAGCAGTTCTTC. The chain joins TRBV10-3 to TRBJ2-1; D is ambiguous. Trimming took off 0 bases at V and 0 bases at J, with 12 bases between the two ends. The germline CDR1 and CDR2 sequences are ENHRY and SYGVKD. CDR3 length: 17 amino acids.

The chain links TRBV20-1 to TRBJ2-1, with 11 bases lining up with TRBD2. From germline, CDR1 is DFQATT and CDR2 SNEGSKA (reference sequence). J lost 7 bases, V lost 5 bases, and 7 bases had no gene match. The CDR3 is made up of 14 amino acids. CDR3 nucleotide sequence: TGCAGTGCTTGGGTTAGCGGGAGGGCAAATGAGCAGTTCTTC. It is translated as CSAWVSGRANEQFF.

The CDR3: CASSYRGPSGYEQYF. CDR3 in DNA: TGTGCCAGCAGTTACAGGGGTCCTAGCGGTTACGAGCAGTACTTC. The chain uses TRBV6-5 and TRBJ2-7, with 7 bases that match TRBD2. Germline V gives CDR1 MNHEY, CDR2 SVGAGI. The CDR3 covers 15 residues. Trimming at V came to 2 bases and at J to 4 bases, leaving 8 bases not matched to a gene.

This clonotype was counted many times. The V call is TRBV7-9, the J call TRBJ1-1; 7 bases match TRBD1. The J segment lost 0 bases and the V segment lost 4 bases, leaving 2 bases of the junction unmatched. CDR1 and CDR2 from the germline V gene are SEHNR and FQNEAQ (reference sequence). This CDR3 comprises 14 residues. The CDR3 loop is CASSSQGVNTEAFF. The CDR3 coding sequence is TGTGCCAGCAGCTCTCAGGGGGTGAACACTGAAGCTTTCTTT.

The table lists this clonotype with many counts. J is TRBJ2-3 and V is TRBV2; no clear D gene. This CDR3 region has 14 residues. V was pared by 4 bases and J by 0 bases, with 8 bases between. Germline assignment: CDR1 SNHLY and CDR2 FYNNEI. The CDR3 bases are TGTGCCAGCAGTGTAGGAGTCAGCACAGATACGCAGTATTTT. Translation gives CASSVGVSTDTQYF.

This clonotype was seen more than once but under ten times. This chain joins TRBV20-1 and TRBJ2-7, with 10 positions matching TRBD2. The trim removed 4 bases at V and 2 bases at J, leaving 11 bases unmatched. The CDR3 has 16 amino acids. Germline-derived CDR1 and CDR2 are DFQATT and SNEGSKA (reference sequence). Here the CDR3 reads CSATSASGSSPYEQYF. CDR3 coding DNA: TGCAGTGCTACCTCTGCTAGCGGGAGTTCTCCCTACGAGCAGTACTTC.

The chain combines TRBV5-1 with TRBJ2-5; no reliable D call. Germline lookup yields CDR1 SGHRS and CDR2 YFSETQ. The CDR3 contains 15 residues. Trimming cost V 0 bases and J 2 bases, with 11 bases left between them. The CDR3 nucleotides are TGCGCCAGCAGCTTGGACGTAGGCCCTCAAGAGACCCAGTACTTC. Protein: CASSLDVGPQETQYF.

This chain connects TRBV20-1 to TRBJ2-6; TRBD1 matches 9 bases. Losses at the gene ends were 4 bases for V and 0 bases for J; bases not matched to a gene: 10. This CDR3 contains 18 residues. Per germline, CDR1 DFQATT and CDR2 SNEGSKA (reference sequence). This CDR3 is CSATPTGGRNSGANVLTF. The CDR3 nucleotides read TGCAGTGCTACTCCTACAGGGGGCAGGAACTCTGGGGCCAACGTCCTGACTTTC.

This clonotype was recorded a few times. The gene calls are TRBV20-1 and TRBJ1-2, with unresolved D. The germline CDR1 and CDR2 sequences are DFQATT and SNEGSKA (reference sequence). This CDR3 comprises 14 residues. Trimming stripped 0 bases from V and 4 bases from J, with 12 bases between. The DNA for the CDR3 is TGCAGTGCTAGAGACCCCGGGAAAGTCTATGGCTACACCTTC. Translating gives CSARDPGKVYGYTF.

The chain links TRBV20-1 to TRBJ2-1; D perhaps matches TRBD2 (6 bases). CDR3 size: 15 residues. Trimming shortened V by 4 bases and J by 2 bases, and 15 bases separated the two germline ends. CDR1 and CDR2 from the germline V gene are DFQATT and SNEGSKA (reference sequence). The CDR3 spells CSATRVAAPYNEQFF. In DNA, the CDR3 is TGCAGTGCTACCAGGGTAGCGGCCCCCTACAATGAGCAGTTCTTC.

There are a few counts of this clonotype. CDR3 region: CSARDPAGLYEQYF. Here the CDR3 DNA reads TGCAGTGCTAGAGATCCTGCAGGGTTGTACGAGCAGTACTTC. The rearrangement joins TRBV20-1 to TRBJ2-7; tentative D call: TRBD1 (5 bases). Germline CDR1 DFQATT, CDR2 SNEGSKA (reference sequence). V was pared by 0 bases and J by 4 bases, with 13 bases between. The CDR3 is made up of 14 amino acids.

A single count supports this clonotype. A much larger clone lies one base from this, so it may be a read error. This chain uses TRBV20-1 with TRBJ2-3, with D maybe TRBD2 (6 bases). CDR3 length: 13 residues. Germline lookup yields CDR1 DFQATT and CDR2 SNEGSKA (reference sequence). V was cut by 6 bases and J by 4 bases, with 14 bases left in between. For the CDR3, the DNA is TGCAGTGCCTTGCTAGCGCGACCAGATACGCAGTATTTT. This translates into CSALLARPDTQYF.